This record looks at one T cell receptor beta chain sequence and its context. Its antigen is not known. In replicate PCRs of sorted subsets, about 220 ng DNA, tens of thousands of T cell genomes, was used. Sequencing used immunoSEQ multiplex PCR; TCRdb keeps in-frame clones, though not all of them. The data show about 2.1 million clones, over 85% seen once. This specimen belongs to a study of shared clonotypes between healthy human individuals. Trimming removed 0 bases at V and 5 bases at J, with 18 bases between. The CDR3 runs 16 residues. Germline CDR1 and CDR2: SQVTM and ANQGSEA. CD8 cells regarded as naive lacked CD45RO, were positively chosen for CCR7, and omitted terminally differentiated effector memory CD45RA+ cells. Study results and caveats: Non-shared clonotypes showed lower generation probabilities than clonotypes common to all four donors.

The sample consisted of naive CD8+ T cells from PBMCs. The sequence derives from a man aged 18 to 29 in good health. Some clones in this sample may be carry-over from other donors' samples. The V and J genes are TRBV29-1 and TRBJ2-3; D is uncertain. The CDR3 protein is CSVEEGTIPPGDTQYF. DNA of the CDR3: TGCAGCGTTGAAGAGGGAACAATACCCCCGGGAGATACGCAGTATTTT.